This T cell receptor beta chain was sequenced in a study of shared clonotypes between healthy human individuals. Libraries were prepared by immunoSEQ multiplex PCR; TCRdb keeps only in-frame clonotypes and omits some of them. This table holds about 1 million clones, around 75% found once. Per germline, CDR1 KGHSY and CDR2 FQNENV. The CDR3 covers 14 residues. Germline trimming cut 4 bases from V and 7 bases from J; bases unmatched to any gene: 8. The material sequenced was memory CD4+ T cells sorted from blood. Subset noted: CD45RA-negative fraction. This TCR derives from a man younger than 30 in good health. The chain recombines TRBV16 with TRBJ1-2; 8 bases agree with TRBD1. CDR3 amino acids: CASSLFEGTGGYTF. The DNA of the CDR3 is TGTGCCAGCAGCCTATTTGAAGGGACAGGTGGCTACACCTTC.